This is a list of T cell receptor beta chains from one sample in a study of neurological immune-mediated disorders. TCRdb re-analysed the 5' RACE reads in MiXCR, keeping a single row per CDR3 protein. The top ten hold approximately 3.7% of the sample, which has some 66,000 distinct CDR3 sequences, 3.4% seen once. Sample: PBMCs. The receptors were sampled from a man aged 40-55 years with multiple sclerosis. CDR3s include the opening cysteine and the closing phenylalanine or tryptophan. Each record gives: J gene, V gene, D gene, CDR3 length, clone size, CDR3 DNA, CDR3 protein. A D gene is named only where the DNA matches it firmly. The size entry gives once, few or many counts, or a class when the clone is expanded.

>TRBJ2-1|TRBV19|.|11|many
TGTGCCAGTAGTCTCCCCAATGAGCAGTTCTTC
CASSLPNEQFF
>TRBJ1-2|TRBV5-6|TRBD1|16|many
TGTGCCAGCAGCTCTACTCGGACAGGAGGGGACTATGGCTACACCTTC
CASSSTRTGGDYGYTF
>TRBJ1-1|TRBV3-1|.|14|many
TGTGCCAGCAGCCAAGCGGGGGGGACCACTGAAGCTTTCTTT
CASSQAGGTTEAFF
>TRBJ2-1|TRBV20-1|TRBD2|16|many
TGCAGTGCTAGAGATCTAGCGGGAGGAATCTACAATGAGCAGTTCTTC
CSARDLAGGIYNEQFF
>TRBJ1-1|TRBV4-1|.|15|many
TGCGCCAGCAGCCAAGAATTCAGGGGCGGGTCTGAAGCTTTCTTT
CASSQEFRGGSEAFF
>TRBJ2-7|TRBV20-1|TRBD1|14|few
TGCAGTGCCCCGACAGGGGGCGATCCCTACGAGCAGTACTTC
CSAPTGGDPYEQYF
>TRBJ1-4|TRBV5-1|.|14|many
TGCGCCAGCGGGCCGACAGCAACTAATGAAAAACTGTTTTTT
CASGPTATNEKLFF
>TRBJ2-1|TRBV5-1|TRBD1|17|many
TGCGCCAGCAGCTTACGTTTAACAGGGGGCTCCTACAATGAGCAGTTCTTC
CASSLRLTGGSYNEQFF
>TRBJ2-6|TRBV29-1|.|13|many
TGCAGCGCACGGGACTCTGGGGCCAACGTCCTGACTTTC
CSARDSGANVLTF
>TRBJ2-3|TRBV5-1|TRBD2|17|many
TGCGCCAGCAGCTTGGGAACCGGCGGGGGGGCCCCAGATACGCAGTATTTT
CASSLGTGGGAPDTQYF